One and the same sample provided the 14 T cell receptor beta chains below, sequenced in a study of HIV-infected children after antiretroviral therapy interruption. Treatment indicated: PENTA 11 planned treatment interruption arm or continuous ART arm. Unique molecular identifiers were included in an RNA-based 3' RACE TCR library. In TCRdb, the 3' RACE reads were re-called with MiXCR into one record per CDR3 protein. The profile shows tens of thousands of distinct CDR3 sequences, around 4% of them singletons. The sample was CD45RA+ CD4+ T cells from PBMCs, pooled from several time points, taken from a donor given antiretroviral therapy, either interrupted or continuous. The subset here: naive CD4+ CD45RA+ CD45RO- T cells. The receptors originated from a pool of human donors with HIV.

This clonotype was found many times. The rearrangement uses TRBV5-1 and TRBJ2-1; TRBD1 aligns across 9 bases. This CDR3 spans 16 amino acids. The ends lost 6 bases at V and 4 bases at J; junction bases unmatched: 11. Germline CDR1 and CDR2: SGHRS and YFSETQ. The CDR3 nucleotides read TGCGCCAGCACCCTTACCACCGGGACAGGGTACAATGAGCAGTTCTTC. It is translated as CASTLTTGTGYNEQFF.

The table lists this clonotype with a few counts. This chain joins TRBV5-8 and TRBJ2-2; 8 bases are shared with TRBD2. The V and J ends lost 2 bases and 2 bases, in that order; junction bases with no gene match: 8. Germline loops: CDR1 SGHTS, CDR2 YDEGEE. This CDR3 spans 17 amino acids. This CDR3 reads CASSFRAGGTNTGELFF. CDR3 sequence (DNA): TGTGCCAGCAGCTTTCGGGCGGGGGGCACAAACACCGGGGAGCTGTTTTTT.

This clonotype is categorized as medium-sized. The V and J genes are TRBV12-3 or TRBV12-4 and TRBJ2-3; 10 nucleotides line up with TRBD2. V lost 4 bases to trimming and J lost 3 bases; unmatched junction nucleotides: 4. The CDR3 runs to 15 residues. The CDR3 sequence: CASSSGTSETDTQYF. The CDR3 DNA sequence: TGTGCCAGCAGTTCCGGGACTAGCGAGACAGATACGCAGTATTTT.

This clonotype has ten or more counts. The genes are TRBV20-1 and TRBJ1-2; D uncertain. This CDR3 has 13 residues. Between the trimmed V and J ends, which lost 7 bases and 4 bases, there was a span of 16 bases. In germline, CDR1 is DFQATT, CDR2 SNEGSKA (reference sequence). The chain's CDR3 is CSVWTGSGYGYTF. The DNA of the CDR3 is TGCAGTGTTTGGACTGGGTCGGGCTATGGCTACACCTTC.

This clonotype came up many times. J is TRBJ1-6 and V is TRBV4-1; the D is unclear. Germline lookup yields CDR1 MGHRA and CDR2 YSYEKL. Trimming shortened V by 0 bases and J by 7 bases, and 10 bases separated the two germline ends. The CDR3 totals 15 residues. CDR3 amino acids: CASSQEFSVNSPLHF. CDR3 sequence (DNA): TGCGCCAGCAGCCAAGAATTCTCGGTGAATTCACCCCTCCACTTT.

This clonotype has at least ten counts. At one of its ends the junction is not consistent with the germline gene, which may arise from a read error. The chain uses TRBV10-2 and TRBJ2-1, with D perhaps assigned TRBD1 or TRBD2 (5 bases each). The CDR3 sequence is 12 residues long. The V gene's germline CDR1 is WSHSY and CDR2 SAAADI. In DNA form, the CDR3 reads TGTGCCAGCAGCTGGGGGTATGCTGAGCAGTTCTTC. It codes for CASSWGYAEQFF.

In this sample, this clonotype turned up a few times. The chain joins TRBV6-2 or TRBV6-3 to TRBJ1-1; no clear D. With 2 bases removed from V and 0 bases from J, the gap between germline ends came to 7 bases. The V gene's germline CDR1 is MNHEY and CDR2 SVGEGT. The CDR3 totals 14 residues. This chain's CDR3 is CASSYHILNTEAFF. DNA of the CDR3: TGTGCCAGCAGTTACCATATTCTGAACACTGAAGCTTTCTTT.

This clonotype was recorded many times. The chain couples TRBV12-3 or TRBV12-4 to TRBJ2-3, with D hard to call. Trimming stripped 2 bases from V and 1 base from J, with 10 bases between. This CDR3 has 15 residues. For the CDR3, the DNA is TGTGCCAGCAGTTTAAGTGGCCACGGCACAGATACGCAGTATTTT. This translates into CASSLSGHGTDTQYF.

The sample holds many counts of this clonotype. The junction departs from germline at one end; a sequencing error may be responsible. This chain links TRBV23-1 with TRBJ2-1; weak D call: TRBD2 (7 bases). TRBV23-1 is identified as an open reading frame with a role that is uncertain. There are 15 residues in the CDR3. CDR3 DNA sequence: TGCTCCAGCAGTCAGGGGACTGGGGGGGCCGCTGAGCAGTTCTTC. Protein product: CSSSQGTGGAAEQFF.

Ten or more counts support this clonotype. The genes are TRBV6-6 and TRBJ1-5; the D gene is possibly TRBD1 (5 bases). The length of the CDR3 is 13 residues. V lost 7 bases to trimming and J lost 7 bases, with 14 bases between them. The V gene's germline CDR1 is MNHNY and CDR2 SVGAGI (reference sequence). CDR3 sequence reads: CASTLGGEQPQHF. The CDR3 DNA reads TGTGCCAGCACCCTGGGGGGGGAGCAGCCCCAGCATTTT.

This clonotype occurred many times. J is TRBJ1-1 and V is TRBV12-3 or TRBV12-4; unclear D gene. CDR3 length: 15 amino acids. Trimming took 1 base from V and 0 from J, leaving 9 bases between them. CDR3 in DNA: TGTGCCAGCAGTTTAGAGTCGCTGCTGAACACTGAAGCTTTCTTT. It specifies CASSLESLLNTEAFF.

This clonotype was observed a few times. J is TRBJ2-3 and V is TRBV20-1; D might be TRBD2 (5 bases). The V end lost 5 bases, the J end lost 5 bases, and 14 bases lay between the germline ends. This CDR3 comprises 13 residues. The V gene's germline CDR1 is DFQATT and CDR2 SNEGSKA (reference sequence). The CDR3 loop is CSAPGRGVDTQYF. CDR3 sequence (DNA): TGCAGTGCTCCTGGCCGGGGTGTAGATACGCAGTATTTT.

This clonotype was picked up many times. This sequence joins TRBV6-5 and TRBJ1-5; D is unclear. Trimming took 6 bases from V and 6 from J, leaving 12 bases between them. The CDR3 is 13 residues long. Germline lookup yields CDR1 MNHEY and CDR2 SVGAGI. CDR3 bases: TGTGCCAGCAGCCGCGGGATCTTTCAGCCCCAGCATTTT. Its protein is CASSRGIFQPQHF.

The chain has TRBV10-3 and TRBJ2-3, with 10 bases fitting TRBD1. The V gene's germline CDR1 is ENHRY and CDR2 SYGVKD. The CDR3 is 13 residues long. V lost 10 bases to trimming and J lost 5 bases; unmatched junction nucleotides: 6. The CDR3 region is CATRQGAKDTQYF. The CDR3 DNA is TGTGCCACCCGACAGGGGGCGAAAGATACGCAGTATTTT.